This passage covers 24 T cell receptor beta chains from one sample sequenced in a study of spatial heterogeneity in lung cancer. Specified time point: sample taken at primary tumor resection. TCRdb reprocessed the 5' RACE reads via MiXCR and lists one record per CDR3 protein. This sample has approximately 12,000 distinct CDR3 sequences, with under 6% found just once. The antigens these receptors bind are not known. Study observations and caveats: Expanded intratumoral alpha and beta TCR counts tracked tumor mutation counts.

The specimen comprised lung tumor tissue, sampled at surgery. These receptors were obtained from a male donor with early-stage non-small cell lung cancer.

This clonotype has a count of ten or more. This beta chain is a stray read from a library made for alpha chains; its abundance is not meaningful. The chain joins TRBV11-3 to TRBJ2-2; the D is unclear. V was pared by 5 bases and J by 5 bases, with 6 bases between. The CDR3 contains 12 residues. CDR1 is SGHNT, CDR2 YENEEA, per germline. The CDR3 loop is CASSPETGELFF. CDR3 DNA sequence: TGTGCCAGCAGCCCAGAGACCGGGGAGCTGTTTTTT.

Ten or more counts support this clonotype. This beta chain is an unintended read in a library built for alpha chains; its size means little. The V and J genes are TRBV10-2 and TRBJ2-7, with TRBD1 as a possible D gene (6 bases). The CDR3 is 12 amino acids. V lost 10 bases to trimming and J lost 6 bases, with 16 bases between them. Germline V gives CDR1 WSHSY, CDR2 SAAADI. CDR3 DNA sequence: TGCGCCACTGGGGGCAGTCCGGGCGAGCAGTACTTC. Encoded protein: CATGGSPGEQYF.

This clonotype was observed at least ten times. This beta chain came through as a stray read in a library set up for alpha chains, and its size says little. The gene calls are TRBV3-1 and TRBJ2-3; D not resolved. The CDR3 length is 15 residues. Trimming cost V 0 bases and J 5 bases, with 12 bases left between them. Germline V gives CDR1 LGHDT, CDR2 YNNKEL (reference sequence). CDR3 in DNA: TGTGCCAGCAGCCAAGACTCCCTATCCGGAGATACGCAGTATTTT. Its translation is CASSQDSLSGDTQYF.

This clonotype came up many times. This beta chain is a stray read from a library made for alpha chains; its abundance is not meaningful. The V gene is TRBV20-1, the J gene TRBJ2-2; D perhaps matches TRBD2 (6 bases). CDR1 and CDR2 from the germline V gene are DFQATT and SNEGSKA (reference sequence). Deletions cut 5 bases from V and 5 bases from J, with 18 bases between. The CDR3 length is 15 residues. Here the CDR3 DNA reads TGCAGTGCTCCCCCCGGTTTGGGGGGAACCGGGGAGCTGTTTTTT. Translating it yields CSAPPGLGGTGELFF.

This clonotype was detected ten times or more. Because the library targeted alpha chains, this beta chain is an off-target read whose size means little. The chain joins TRBV20-1 to TRBJ1-2, with D unclear. With 1 base removed from V and 8 bases from J, the gap between germline ends came to 11 bases. From germline, CDR1 is DFQATT and CDR2 SNEGSKA (reference sequence). This CDR3 has 12 amino acids. Here the CDR3 reads CSARGLAVGYTF. CDR3 coding DNA: TGCAGTGCTAGAGGTCTCGCCGTCGGCTACACCTTC.

This clonotype was recorded at least ten times. Within a library made for alpha chains, this beta chain is off target, and its count is uninformative. The chain links TRBV20-1 to TRBJ1-1, with 10 bases that match TRBD1. With 0 bases clipped from V and 4 bases from J, the junction kept 2 bases outside the gene matches. The germline V gene has CDR1 DFQATT and CDR2 SNEGSKA (reference sequence). This CDR3 is built from 14 residues. The DNA for the CDR3 is TGCAGTGCTAGAGATCGGACAGGGGGCACTGAAGCTTTCTTT. Encoded protein: CSARDRTGGTEAFF.

To note about this clonotype: This beta chain is a stray read from a library made for alpha chains; its abundance is not meaningful. The CDR3 is CASRGTATYEQYF. The CDR3 DNA reads as TGTGCCAGCAGAGGGACAGCAACCTACGAGCAGTACTTC. The V call is TRBV6-5, the J call TRBJ2-7; 7 bases align to TRBD1. CDR1 and CDR2 (germline): MNHEY, SVGAGI. This CDR3 region has 13 residues. Trimming removed 6 bases from V and 2 bases from J; junction bases left unmatched: 4.

This clonotype occurred many times. This beta chain is a stray read from a library made for alpha chains; its abundance is not meaningful. V usage is TRBV6-5 and J usage is TRBJ1-3, with D perhaps matching TRBD1 (5 bases). Trimming shortened V by 6 bases and J by 2 bases, and 14 bases separated the two germline ends. The CDR3 is made up of 15 amino acids. CDR1 is MNHEY, CDR2 SVGAGI, per germline. Here the CDR3 reads CASSFLGGAGNTIYF. The CDR3 DNA reads TGTGCCAGCAGCTTCTTGGGGGGGGCTGGAAACACCATATATTTT.

This clonotype was seen many times. This beta chain is off target for a library built for alpha chains, so its abundance means little. This chain joins TRBV20-1 and TRBJ1-1, with 8 bases matching TRBD1. The J segment lost 1 base and the V segment lost 5 bases, leaving 9 bases of the junction unmatched. This CDR3 is built from 15 residues. CDR1 DFQATT and CDR2 SNEGSKA come from the germline V gene (reference sequence). The CDR3 here is CSASGQAWGNTEAFF. The CDR3 region has the DNA TGCAGTGCTTCGGGACAGGCTTGGGGGAACACTGAAGCTTTCTTT.

A few counts support this clonotype. A library made for alpha chains picked up this beta chain off target, so its size means little. CDR3 in amino acids: CASSLGGTASYEQYF. The CDR3 nucleotides are TGTGCCAGCAGCTTAGGCGGGACAGCATCCTACGAGCAGTACTTC. The chain is built from TRBV13 and TRBJ2-7; 7 positions agree with TRBD1. CDR1 and CDR2 (germline): PRHDT, FYEKMQ (reference sequence). V was clipped by 0 bases and J by 1 base; unmatched bases: 3. The CDR3 consists of 15 residues.

This clonotype is categorized as large (0.1 to 1%). This beta chain lies outside the target of a library built for alpha chains; its clone size means little. The chain recombines TRBV9 with TRBJ2-3; D remains unclear. V lost 2 bases to trimming and J lost 4 bases, with 11 bases between them. The CDR3 is 14 amino acids. Germline V gene data show CDR1 as SGDLS and CDR2 as YYNGEE. The CDR3 DNA sequence: TGTGCCAGCAGCGTTAACCCGAGCTCAGATACGCAGTATTTT. Encoded protein: CASSVNPSSDTQYF.

This clonotype was seen repeatedly, ten times or more. This beta chain turned up in a library designed for alpha chains; as an off-target read, its abundance says little. This chain connects TRBV2 to TRBJ2-7; D unclear. Germline V CDR1 and CDR2: SNHLY, FYNNEI. The V gene lost 2 bases and the J gene lost 5 bases, with 13 bases spanning the gap. This CDR3 comprises 14 residues. This CDR3 is CASSERAMGHEQYF. For the CDR3, the DNA is TGTGCCAGCAGTGAAAGGGCAATGGGTCACGAGCAGTACTTC.

In regard to this clonotype: This beta chain was picked up by a library intended for alpha chains and is off target, so its count carries little meaning. This chain connects TRBV4-3 to TRBJ1-6; D unresolved. Trimming left V 0 bases short and J 8 bases short, with 5 bases between. The CDR3 loop spans 13 amino acids. The germline V gene has CDR1 LGHNA and CDR2 YSLEER. CDR3 sequence: CASSQDMDSPLHF. The CDR3 nucleotides read TGCGCCAGCAGCCAAGACATGGATTCACCCCTCCACTTT.

This clonotype was seen many times. This beta chain lies outside the target of a library built for alpha chains; its clone size means little. The V call is TRBV29-1, the J call TRBJ1-6, with TRBD1 matching over 7 bases. V was pared by 6 bases and J by 8 bases, with 7 bases of the junction left unmatched. In germline, CDR1 is SQVTM, CDR2 ANQGSEA. The CDR3 loop spans 13 amino acids. CDR3 region: CSVGTGEDSPLHF. The CDR3 bases are TGCAGCGTAGGCACAGGGGAGGATTCACCCCTCCACTTT.

There are many counts of this clonotype. This beta chain is an unintended read in a library built for alpha chains; its size means little. The J gene is TRBJ1-6, the V gene TRBV6-1; no firm D call. Looked up from germline, CDR1 is MNHNS and CDR2 is SASEGT. Trimming removed 2 bases from V and 4 bases from J, with 9 bases in between. This CDR3 comprises 15 residues. The CDR3 bases are TGTGCCAGCAGTGAACTGGGAGCATATAATTCACCCCTCCACTTT. This encodes CASSELGAYNSPLHF.

This clonotype occurred a few times. Since it is a stray read in a library aimed at alpha chains, this beta chain has a size that is not meaningful. The gene calls are TRBV4-1 and TRBJ2-2; unclear D gene. This CDR3 spans 15 amino acids. Trimming removed 0 bases from V and 4 bases from J, with 9 bases in between. CDR1 and CDR2 (germline): MGHRA, YSYEKL. This CDR3 reads CASSQDTAITGELFF. Here the CDR3 DNA reads TGCGCCAGCAGCCAAGACACGGCCATCACCGGGGAGCTGTTTTTT.

This clonotype was counted at least ten times. Within a library made for alpha chains, this beta chain is off target, and its count is uninformative. The chain carries TRBV5-6 and TRBJ1-5; 8 bases agree with TRBD1. The V gene end was trimmed by 2 bases and the J gene end by 4 bases; junction bases not matched to a gene: 5. Germline V CDR1 and CDR2: SGHDT, YYEEEE. The CDR3 sequence is 15 residues long. CDR3 protein: CASSFQGAPNQPQHF. The CDR3 DNA reads as TGTGCCAGCAGCTTTCAGGGGGCTCCTAATCAGCCCCAGCATTTT.

This clonotype is categorized as medium-sized. This beta chain is a stray read from a library made for alpha chains; its abundance is not meaningful. The chain has TRBV7-2 and TRBJ2-6; the D call may be TRBD1 or TRBD2 (5 bases each). The CDR3 sequence is 18 residues long. The germline V gene encodes CDR1 SGHTA and CDR2 FQGNSA. Trimming took 0 bases from V and 0 from J, leaving 12 bases between them. The CDR3 bases are TGTGCCAGCAGCTTAGCGGGGACGCCAAACTCTGGGGCCAACGTCCTGACTTTC. It yields the protein CASSLAGTPNSGANVLTF.

This clonotype was recorded many times. Since the library was made to target alpha chains, this beta chain is a stray read and its abundance is not meaningful. This chain uses TRBV14 with TRBJ2-1, with D tentatively TRBD2 (6 bases). This CDR3 contains 15 residues. V gave up 3 bases and J gave up 7 bases, with 16 bases separating them. From germline, CDR1 is SGHDN and CDR2 FVKESK. The DNA for the CDR3 is TGTGCCAGCAGCCACCTTCTCGGGGGAACGAATGAGCAGTTCTTC. This gives the protein CASSHLLGGTNEQFF.

This clonotype has a count of ten or more. This beta chain was picked up by a library intended for alpha chains and is off target, so its count carries little meaning. The rearrangement uses TRBV28 and TRBJ2-7; a possible D gene is TRBD2 (5 bases). CDR3 length: 12 residues. V was cut by 7 bases and J by 5 bases, with 12 bases left in between. Germline CDR1 reads MDHEN; CDR2 reads SYDVKM. The CDR3 reads CASTHTRDEQYF. The DNA for the CDR3 is TGTGCCAGCACCCACACGAGGGACGAGCAGTACTTC.

This clonotype has ten or more counts. This beta chain represents an off-target read in a library built for alpha chains; its size is of limited meaning. This chain connects TRBV6-2 or TRBV6-3 to TRBJ1-5, with 9 bases matching TRBD1. Trimming took 0 bases from V and 2 from J; bases not matched to a gene: 5. The CDR3 has 17 amino acids. Germline V CDR1 and CDR2: MNHEY, SVGEGT. The CDR3 loop is CASSYSPGQGGNQPQHF. The CDR3, as DNA: TGTGCCAGCAGTTACTCCCCGGGACAGGGTGGCAATCAGCCCCAGCATTTT.

This clonotype was observed many times. This beta chain is an unintended read in a library built for alpha chains; its size means little. The genes are TRBV20-1 and TRBJ2-7; D may match TRBD1 or TRBD2 (5 bases each). The CDR3 loop spans 17 amino acids. V was trimmed by 5 bases and J by 0 bases, leaving 23 bases between them. Looked up from germline, CDR1 is DFQATT and CDR2 is SNEGSKA (reference sequence). The CDR3 here is CSAFEFSGPFSSYEQYF. CDR3 DNA: TGCAGTGCTTTTGAATTTTCGGGACCCTTTAGCTCCTACGAGCAGTACTTC.

As regards this clonotype: Since the library was made to target alpha chains, this beta chain is a stray read and its abundance is not meaningful. DNA of the CDR3: TGTGCCAGCAGTTTAACGCCATCCAGTATGATGGAAGATACGCAGTATTTT. Its protein is CASSLTPSSMMEDTQYF. This chain uses TRBV28 with TRBJ2-3; no definite D call. The V and J ends lost 2 bases and 5 bases respectively, with 20 bases between them. In germline, CDR1 is MDHEN, CDR2 SYDVKM. This CDR3 spans 17 amino acids.

This clonotype was observed many times. This beta chain is a stray sequence in a library constructed for alpha chains; its clone size is not meaningful. The rearrangement uses TRBV5-5 and TRBJ1-2, with no clear D. The CDR3 is 15 amino acids. V gave up 3 bases and J gave up 0 bases, with 12 bases separating them. The germline V gene encodes CDR1 SGHKS and CDR2 YYEKEE (reference sequence). The CDR3 DNA reads as TGTGCCAGCAGCTCCTTCAGCTCAACTAACTATGGCTACACCTTC. As protein: CASSSFSSTNYGYTF.